This entry lists 19 T cell receptor beta chains sequenced from one sample in a study of blood T cell repertoires in COVID-19. TCRdb's table, derived via immunoSEQ multiplex PCR, lists solely in-frame clones and lacks some. The data hold 270,000 or so clones, with over 75% observed a single time. Sequenced: peripheral blood. The origin of the receptors is a human donor in a cohort sampled during active COVID-19.

The chain links TRBV5-1 to TRBJ2-2; D is undetermined. The CDR3 sequence is 14 residues long. The V gene's germline CDR1 is SGHRS and CDR2 YFSETQ. V lost 0 bases, J lost 3 bases, and 6 bases lay in between. The CDR3 reads CASSLVLDTGELFF. DNA of the CDR3: TGCGCCAGCAGCTTGGTTCTAGACACCGGGGAGCTGTTTTTT.

The J gene is TRBJ2-1, the V gene TRBV5-8; D ambiguous. CDR1 is SGHTS, CDR2 YDEGEE, per germline. Trimming pared 1 base from V and 0 bases from J, leaving 8 bases between. The CDR3 consists of 15 residues. This chain's CDR3 is CASSLWLSSYNEQFF. The DNA for the CDR3 is TGTGCCAGCAGCTTGTGGCTCAGCTCCTACAATGAGCAGTTCTTC.

V and J are TRBV5-1 and TRBJ2-3; D may be TRBD1 (6 bases). This CDR3 region has 15 residues. The germline gives CDR1 SGHRS, CDR2 YFSETQ. The V end lost 0 bases, the J end lost 0 bases, and 8 bases lay between the germline ends. The CDR3 protein is CASSLGGGSTDTQYF. The CDR3 nucleotides read TGCGCCAGCAGCTTGGGAGGGGGTAGCACAGATACGCAGTATTTT.

The chain combines TRBV18 with TRBJ2-5; 11 positions agree with TRBD2. The CDR3 is 15 residues long. The germline gives CDR1 KGHSH, CDR2 LQKENI. The junction had 5 bases not matched to a gene; V was cut back by 6 bases and J by 2 bases. The CDR3 loop is CASSQTSGVQETQYF. The CDR3, as DNA: TGTGCCAGCTCTCAGACTAGCGGGGTTCAAGAGACCCAGTACTTC.

The chain carries TRBV5-1 and TRBJ2-7; D may be TRBD2 (5 bases). V was pared by 0 bases and J by 5 bases, with 9 bases between. There are 13 residues in the CDR3. Germline V lookup: CDR1 SGHRS, CDR2 YFSETQ. The CDR3 region has the DNA TGCGCCAGCAGCTTGGCCGCGAGGGACGAGCAGTACTTC. It encodes CASSLAARDEQYF.

V gene TRBV7-9 combines with J gene TRBJ2-3; 12 nucleotides match TRBD2. Germline assignment: CDR1 SEHNR and CDR2 FQNEAQ (reference sequence). The CDR3 has 18 amino acids. The trim removed 2 bases at V and 4 bases at J, leaving 10 bases unmatched. CDR3 DNA: TGTGCCAGCAGCTTACCGGCTAGCGGGGGGGCCGGTGCAGATACGCAGTATTTT. It codes for CASSLPASGGAGADTQYF.

The V call is TRBV14, the J call TRBJ1-2; 7 bases line up with TRBD1. The J segment lost 0 bases and the V segment lost 6 bases, leaving 10 bases of the junction unmatched. The CDR3 is 16 residues long. Per germline, CDR1 SGHDN and CDR2 FVKESK. The CDR3 is CASSSRGHWSNYGYTF. The DNA for the CDR3 is TGTGCCAGCAGTTCTAGGGGGCACTGGTCTAACTATGGCTACACCTTC.

The V gene is TRBV9, the J gene TRBJ2-7; 9 bases align to TRBD2. The ends lost 0 bases at V and 1 base at J; junction bases unmatched: 5. This CDR3 contains 16 residues. Germline values: CDR1 SGDLS, CDR2 YYNGEE. The CDR3 reads CASSVGLAGPSYEQYF. In DNA form, the CDR3 reads TGTGCCAGCAGCGTAGGCCTAGCGGGACCTTCCTACGAGCAGTACTTC.

This clone was seen once. V usage is TRBV28 and J usage is TRBJ2-1; 12 bases agree with TRBD2. Losses at the gene ends were 5 bases for V and 2 bases for J; bases not matched to a gene: 1. CDR1 is MDHEN and CDR2 is SYDVKM in the germline V gene. The length of the CDR3 is 15 residues. The CDR3 region is CASSPSGGAYNEQFF. DNA of the CDR3: TGTGCCAGCAGTCCTAGCGGGGGGGCCTACAATGAGCAGTTCTTC.

The chain couples TRBV18 to TRBJ1-2, with 12 bases that match TRBD1. The CDR3 is 16 residues long. Germline V lookup: CDR1 KGHSH, CDR2 LQKENI. The junction had 10 bases not matched to a gene; V was cut back by 5 bases and J by 6 bases. CDR3 DNA: TGTGCCAGCTCAGACAACCGGGACAGGGGGCGAAATGGCTACACCTTC. It is translated as CASSDNRDRGRNGYTF. The complete variable domain, with remaining parts taken from reference TRBV18 and TRBJ1-2, reads NAGVMQNPRHLVRRRGQEARLRCSPMKGHSHVYWYRQLPEEGLKFMVYLQKENIIDESGMPKERFSAEFPKEGPSILRIQQVVRGDSAAYFCASSDNRDRGRNGYTFGSGTRLTVV.

The chain combines TRBV6-2 or TRBV6-3 with TRBJ1-1, with D uncertain. V lost 2 bases, J lost 4 bases, and 11 bases lay in between. The germline V gene encodes CDR1 MNHEY and CDR2 SVGEGT. The CDR3 has 14 amino acids. In nucleotides, the CDR3 is TGTGCCAGCAGTTACGCCCGGAGGGCCACTGAAGCTTTCTTT. This gives the protein CASSYARRATEAFF.

This clone appeared a single time. The chain recombines TRBV27 with TRBJ2-7; D is perhaps TRBD2 (7 bases). V was pared by 6 bases and J by 2 bases, with 14 bases between. Per the germline V gene, CDR1 is MNHEY and CDR2 is SMNVEV (reference sequence). This CDR3 is built from 14 residues. For the CDR3, the DNA is TGTGCCAGCAGCCCGGGGGGCCCCACCTACGAGCAGTACTTC. Protein product: CASSPGGPTYEQYF.

This clone has only one observation. The chain is built from TRBV12-3 or TRBV12-4 and TRBJ1-3; the D is unclear. Trimming removed 7 bases at V and 4 bases at J, with 5 bases between. The CDR3 is 11 amino acids. CDR3 loop: CASTGGNTIYF. The CDR3 nucleotides are TGTGCCAGCACCGGGGGAAACACCATATATTTT.

The chain employs TRBV6-1 and TRBJ1-6; D unclear. CDR3 length: 12 residues. Germline V gives CDR1 MNHNS, CDR2 SASEGT. V was trimmed by 3 bases and J by 12 bases, leaving 9 bases between them. In DNA, the CDR3 is TGTGCCAGCAGTGACACGAGGTTACCCCTCCACTTT. Translation: CASSDTRLPLHF.

The table lists this clone with a few counts. The chain is built from TRBV4-3 and TRBJ2-2, with 7 bases matching TRBD1. The CDR3 loop spans 15 amino acids. The J segment lost 7 bases and the V segment lost 3 bases, leaving 8 bases of the junction unmatched. CDR1 and CDR2 (germline): LGHNA, YSLEER. The CDR3 nucleotides read TGCGCCAGCAGCCAGGTCGGACAGGACAACGGGGAGCTGTTTTTT. It translates to CASSQVGQDNGELFF.

The chain recombines TRBV10-2 with TRBJ1-1, with TRBD1 matching 8 bases. The CDR3 consists of 14 residues. V shed 2 bases, J shed 5 bases, and the junction held 4 bases outside the gene matches. The germline V gene encodes CDR1 WSHSY and CDR2 SAAADI. Written as DNA, the CDR3 is TGCGCCAGCAGTGAGGGACAGGGTGGGACTGAAGCTTTCTTT. Its translation is CASSEGQGGTEAFF.

The table lists this clone with many counts. The sample has other DNA sequences that encode this CDR3 too. The rearrangement links TRBV5-1 to TRBJ2-7; no reliable D call. The CDR3 is 14 residues long. The germline CDR1 and CDR2 sequences are SGHRS and YFSETQ. V was trimmed by 0 bases and J by 0 bases, leaving 7 bases between them. The CDR3, as DNA: TGCGCCAGCAGCTTGGTGGCAGGCTCCTACGAGCAGTACTTC. Encoded protein: CASSLVAGSYEQYF.

The chain links TRBV19 to TRBJ1-2, with D perhaps TRBD1 (6 bases). V lost 6 bases to trimming and J lost 2 bases, with 13 bases between them. CDR3 length equals 14 residues. CDR1 is LNHDA and CDR2 is SQIVND in the germline V gene (reference sequence). This CDR3 reads CASSNPDRNYGYTF. The CDR3 DNA sequence: TGTGCCAGTAGCAACCCCGACAGGAACTATGGCTACACCTTC.

The table lists this clone with many counts. The chain links TRBV12-3 or TRBV12-4 to TRBJ1-2, with a weak D call TRBD1 (5 bases). The CDR3 totals 13 residues. V lost 6 bases and J lost 3, with 11 bases in between. CDR3 DNA sequence: TGTGCCAGCAGGCGGGACTCATACTATGGCTACACCTTC. Protein product: CASRRDSYYGYTF.